This T cell receptor beta chain appears in the sequencing data of a study of cytomegalovirus exposure and HLA in healthy donors. As for the study in general: Researchers found that less than 90% of about 400 genotyped donors fell within the Caucasian-associated ancestry cluster.

Study results and caveats: The authors later found HLA-associated TCR beta chains more clonally expanded than equally common others. Only CMV serostatus was available as immune exposure information. A previous analysis found most TCR beta V segments productive roughly 90% or roughly 30% of the time.

A word on this clone: The target antigen is unknown.

60 Vbeta and 13 Jbeta primers were used in PCR. TCRdb's copy holds only in-frame clones and misses some; the assay was immunoSEQ multiplex PCR. The data show around 190,000 clones, more than 75% seen once. There are 15 residues in the CDR3. The germline gives CDR1 MNHEY, CDR2 SMNVEV (reference sequence). The J segment lost 5 bases and the V segment lost 4 bases, leaving 3 bases of the junction unmatched. The clonotype comes from a woman aged 18-30 years in good health and CMV-seronegative. Sequencing was done on a sample of PBMCs. V and J are TRBV27 and TRBJ2-2; TRBD1 matches at 11 bases. The CDR3 sequence: CASSWDRGETGELFF. CDR3 sequence (DNA): TGTGCCAGCAGTTGGGACAGGGGGGAAACCGGGGAGCTGTTTTTT.